This TCR beta chain originates from a study of breast tumors, draining lymph nodes, adjacent tissues. From the multiplex PCR reads, TCRdb called clonotypes with MiXCR, one entry per CDR3 protein. Of 190,000 or so distinct CDR3 sequences in the sample, around 29% were seen once. Germline V lookup: CDR1 SGHTA, CDR2 FQGTGA. The CDR3 length is 13 residues. Whole-study results and caveats: Compared with lymph nodes, tumors were less diverse; compared with nontumor tissue, more. Data fit most tumor T cells coming from lymph node, expanding in tumor. That most tumor T cells come from lymph nodes remained unproven. Luminal-like breast cancer showed significantly higher tumor–nontumor repertoire similarity than basal-like.

This clonotype has a count of ten or more. Its antigen is as yet unknown. A junction boundary mismatches the germline segment, possibly from a read error. Breast cancer patients provided tissue from their axillary draining lymph nodes. The chain carries TRBV7-3 and TRBJ2-3; D remains ambiguous. Input material: axillary lymph node tissue. This receptor was identified in a female donor with breast cancer. Some clones in this sample may be carry-over from other donors' samples. CDR3 sequence (DNA): TGTGCTAGCAGCCTAACCCGAGGAGATACGCAGTATTTT. The encoded protein is CASSLTRGDTQYF.